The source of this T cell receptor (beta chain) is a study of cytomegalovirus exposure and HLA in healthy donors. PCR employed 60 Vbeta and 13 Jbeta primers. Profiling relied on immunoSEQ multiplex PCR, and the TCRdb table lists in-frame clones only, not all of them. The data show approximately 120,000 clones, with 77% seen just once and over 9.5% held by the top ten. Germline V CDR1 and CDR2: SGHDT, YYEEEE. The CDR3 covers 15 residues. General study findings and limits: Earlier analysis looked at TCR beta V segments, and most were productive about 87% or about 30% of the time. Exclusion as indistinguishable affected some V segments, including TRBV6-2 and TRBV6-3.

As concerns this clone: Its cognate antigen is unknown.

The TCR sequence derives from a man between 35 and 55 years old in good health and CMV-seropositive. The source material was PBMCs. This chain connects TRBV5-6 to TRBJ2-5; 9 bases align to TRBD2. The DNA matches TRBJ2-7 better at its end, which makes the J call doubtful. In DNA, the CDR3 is TGTGCCAGCAGCTTGAGCGGGGGGCGTCACTACGAGCAGTACTTC. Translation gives CASSLSGGRHYEQYF.